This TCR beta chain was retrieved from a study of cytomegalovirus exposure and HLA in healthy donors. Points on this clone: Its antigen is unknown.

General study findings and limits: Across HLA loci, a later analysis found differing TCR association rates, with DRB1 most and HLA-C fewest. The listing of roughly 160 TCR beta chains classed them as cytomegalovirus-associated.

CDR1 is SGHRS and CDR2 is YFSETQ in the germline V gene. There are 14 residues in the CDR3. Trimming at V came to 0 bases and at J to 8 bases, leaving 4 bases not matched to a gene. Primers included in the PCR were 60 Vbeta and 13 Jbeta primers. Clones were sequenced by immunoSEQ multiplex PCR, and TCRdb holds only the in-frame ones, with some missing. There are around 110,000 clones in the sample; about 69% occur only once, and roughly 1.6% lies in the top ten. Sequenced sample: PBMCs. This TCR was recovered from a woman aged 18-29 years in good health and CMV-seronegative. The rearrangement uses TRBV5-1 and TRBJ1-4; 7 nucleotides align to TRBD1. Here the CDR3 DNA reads TGCGCCAGCAGCTTGGAACAGGGGAAAGAAAAACTGTTTTTT. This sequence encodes CASSLEQGKEKLFF.